This record concerns one TCR beta chain sequence. This sample was included in a study of tissue T cells after allogeneic stem cell transplantation. Germline loops: CDR1 DFQATT, CDR2 SNEGSKA (reference sequence). The CDR3 runs to 13 residues. V was cut by 3 bases and J by 4 bases, with 10 bases left in between. TCRdb's table, derived via immunoSEQ multiplex PCR, lists solely in-frame clones and lacks some. Here the sample spans fewer than 30,000 clones, more than 60% being singletons. The sample here was tissue from the ileum, taken at autopsy. This clonotype was obtained from a female donor of 60 years or more with lung cancer. The chain recombines TRBV20-1 with TRBJ2-1, with D tentatively TRBD1 (6 bases). The CDR3 is CSASLDRYNEQFF. The CDR3 DNA reads as TGCAGTGCTAGTCTCGACAGGTACAATGAGCAGTTCTTC.